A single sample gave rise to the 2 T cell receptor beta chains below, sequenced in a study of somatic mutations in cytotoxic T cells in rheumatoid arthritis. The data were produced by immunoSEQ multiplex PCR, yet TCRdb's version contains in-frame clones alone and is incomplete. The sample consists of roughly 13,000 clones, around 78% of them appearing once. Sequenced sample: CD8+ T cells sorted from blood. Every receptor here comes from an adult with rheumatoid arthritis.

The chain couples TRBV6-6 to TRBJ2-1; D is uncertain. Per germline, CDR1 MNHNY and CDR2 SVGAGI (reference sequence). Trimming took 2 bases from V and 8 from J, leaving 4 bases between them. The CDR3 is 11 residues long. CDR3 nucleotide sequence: TGTGCCAGCAGTTACACCTATGAGCAGTTCTTC. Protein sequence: CASSYTYEQFF.

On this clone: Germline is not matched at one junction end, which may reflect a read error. CDR3 amino acids: CATSPGNLSYGYTF. The DNA of the CDR3 is TGTGCCACCAGTCCGGGGAACCTTTCCTATGGCTACACCTTC. J is TRBJ1-2 and V is TRBV2; D call uncertain. In germline, CDR1 is SNHLY, CDR2 FYNNEI. The CDR3 is 14 amino acids.